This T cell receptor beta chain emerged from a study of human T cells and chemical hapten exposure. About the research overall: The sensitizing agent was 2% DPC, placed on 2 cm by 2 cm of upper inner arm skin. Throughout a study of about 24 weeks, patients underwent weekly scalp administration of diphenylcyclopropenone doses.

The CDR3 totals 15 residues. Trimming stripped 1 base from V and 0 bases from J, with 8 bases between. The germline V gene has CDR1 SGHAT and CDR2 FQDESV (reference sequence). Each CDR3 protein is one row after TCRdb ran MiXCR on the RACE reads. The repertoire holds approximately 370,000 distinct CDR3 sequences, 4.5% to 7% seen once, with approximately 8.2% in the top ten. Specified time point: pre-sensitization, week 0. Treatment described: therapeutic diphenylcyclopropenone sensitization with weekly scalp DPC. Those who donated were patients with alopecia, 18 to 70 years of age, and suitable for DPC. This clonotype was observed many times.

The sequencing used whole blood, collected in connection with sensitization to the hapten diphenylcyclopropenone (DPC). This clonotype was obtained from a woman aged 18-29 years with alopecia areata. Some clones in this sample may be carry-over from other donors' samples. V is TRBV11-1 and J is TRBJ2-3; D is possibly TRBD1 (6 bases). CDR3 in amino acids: CASSLEDRSTDTQYF. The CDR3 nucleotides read TGTGCCAGCAGCTTAGAGGACAGAAGCACAGATACGCAGTATTTT. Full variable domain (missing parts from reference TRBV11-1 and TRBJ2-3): EAEVAQSPRYKITEKSQAVAFWCDPISGHATLYWYRQILGQGPELLVQFQDESVVDDSQLPKDRFSAERLKGVDSTLKIQPAELGDSAMYLCASSLEDRSTDTQYFGPGTRLTVL.